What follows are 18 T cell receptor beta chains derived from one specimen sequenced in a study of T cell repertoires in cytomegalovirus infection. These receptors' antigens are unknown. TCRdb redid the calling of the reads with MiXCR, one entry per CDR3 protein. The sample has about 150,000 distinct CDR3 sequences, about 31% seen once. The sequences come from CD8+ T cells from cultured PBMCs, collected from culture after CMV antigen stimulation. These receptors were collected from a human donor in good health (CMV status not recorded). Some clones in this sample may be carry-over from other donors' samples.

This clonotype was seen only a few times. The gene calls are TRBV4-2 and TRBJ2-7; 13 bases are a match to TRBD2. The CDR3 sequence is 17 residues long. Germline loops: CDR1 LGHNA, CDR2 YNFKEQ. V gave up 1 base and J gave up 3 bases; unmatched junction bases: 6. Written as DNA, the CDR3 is TGTGCCAGCAGCCAAGGCCGGACTAGCGGGAGTTACTACGAGCAGTACTTC. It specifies CASSQGRTSGSYYEQYF.

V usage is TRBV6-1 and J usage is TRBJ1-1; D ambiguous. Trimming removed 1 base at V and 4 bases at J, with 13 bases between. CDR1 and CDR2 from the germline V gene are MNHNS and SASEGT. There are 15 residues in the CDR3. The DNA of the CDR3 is TGTGCCAGCAGTGAAGAACCAGGTTGGAGCACTGAAGCTTTCTTT. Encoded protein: CASSEEPGWSTEAFF.

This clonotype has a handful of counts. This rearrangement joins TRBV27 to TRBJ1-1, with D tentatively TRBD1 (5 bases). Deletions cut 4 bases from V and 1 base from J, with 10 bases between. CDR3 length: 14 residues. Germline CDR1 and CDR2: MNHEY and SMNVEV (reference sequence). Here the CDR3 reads CASSSGGGNTEAFF. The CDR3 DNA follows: TGTGCCAGCAGTTCCGGGGGGGGGAACACTGAAGCTTTCTTT.

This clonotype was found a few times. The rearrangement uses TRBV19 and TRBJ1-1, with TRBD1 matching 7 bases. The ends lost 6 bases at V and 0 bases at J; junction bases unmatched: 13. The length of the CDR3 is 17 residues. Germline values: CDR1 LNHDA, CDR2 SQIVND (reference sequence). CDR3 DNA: TGTGCCAGTAGGTCGACAGGGCGCCAGACTATGAACACTGAAGCTTTCTTT. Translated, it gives CASRSTGRQTMNTEAFF. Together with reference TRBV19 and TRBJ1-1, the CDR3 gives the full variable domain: DGGITQSPKYLFRKEGQNVTLSCEQNLNHDAMYWYRQDPGQGLRLIYYSQIVNDFQKGDIAEGYSVSREKKESFPLTVTSAQKNPTAFYLCASRSTGRQTMNTEAFFGQGTRLTVV.

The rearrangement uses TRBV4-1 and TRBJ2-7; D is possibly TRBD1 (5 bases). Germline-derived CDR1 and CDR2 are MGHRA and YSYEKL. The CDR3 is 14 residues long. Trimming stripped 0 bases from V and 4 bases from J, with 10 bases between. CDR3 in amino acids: CASSQEGQFYEQYF. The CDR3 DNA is TGCGCCAGCAGCCAAGAGGGGCAGTTTTACGAGCAGTACTTC.

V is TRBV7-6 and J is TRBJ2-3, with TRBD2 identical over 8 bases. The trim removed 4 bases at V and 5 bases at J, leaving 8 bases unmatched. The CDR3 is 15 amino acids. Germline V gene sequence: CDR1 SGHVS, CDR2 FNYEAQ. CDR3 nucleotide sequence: TGTGCCAGCAGCTCGTACGGGGGGGCGGAAGATACGCAGTATTTT. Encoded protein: CASSSYGGAEDTQYF.

In DNA form, the CDR3 reads TGCAGCGTTTCTACTAGCGGGGGGGGGCATGAGCAGTTCTTC. As protein: CSVSTSGGGHEQFF. This chain connects TRBV29-1 to TRBJ2-1; TRBD2 matches 13 bases. In germline, CDR1 is SQVTM, CDR2 ANQGSEA. This CDR3 comprises 14 residues. V lost 5 bases, J lost 8 bases, and 6 bases stayed unmatched.

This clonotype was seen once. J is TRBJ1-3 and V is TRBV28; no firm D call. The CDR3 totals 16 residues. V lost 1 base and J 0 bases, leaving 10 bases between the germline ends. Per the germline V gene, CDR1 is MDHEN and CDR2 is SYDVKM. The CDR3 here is CASSLLRAGSGNTIYF. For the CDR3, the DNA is TGTGCCAGCAGTTTATTGCGGGCCGGCTCTGGAAACACCATATATTTT.

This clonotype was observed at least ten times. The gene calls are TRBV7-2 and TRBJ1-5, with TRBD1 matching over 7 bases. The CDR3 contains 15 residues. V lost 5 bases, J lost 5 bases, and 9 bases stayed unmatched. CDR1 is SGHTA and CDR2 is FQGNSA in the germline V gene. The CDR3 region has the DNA TGTGCCAGCAGCCCCCATGACAGGGTGGATCAGCCCCAGCATTTT. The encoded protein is CASSPHDRVDQPQHF.

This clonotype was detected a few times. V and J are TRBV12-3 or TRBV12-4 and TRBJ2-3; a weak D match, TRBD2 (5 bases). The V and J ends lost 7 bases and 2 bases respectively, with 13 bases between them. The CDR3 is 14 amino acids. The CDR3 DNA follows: TGTGCCAGCACCCGTGAGGGCGACACAGATACGCAGTATTTT. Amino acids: CASTREGDTDTQYF.

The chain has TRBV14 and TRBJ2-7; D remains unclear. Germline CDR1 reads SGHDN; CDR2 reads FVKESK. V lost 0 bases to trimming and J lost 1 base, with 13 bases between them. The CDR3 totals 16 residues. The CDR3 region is CASSQDETDASYEQYF. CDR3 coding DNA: TGTGCCAGCAGCCAAGATGAAACCGATGCTTCCTACGAGCAGTACTTC.

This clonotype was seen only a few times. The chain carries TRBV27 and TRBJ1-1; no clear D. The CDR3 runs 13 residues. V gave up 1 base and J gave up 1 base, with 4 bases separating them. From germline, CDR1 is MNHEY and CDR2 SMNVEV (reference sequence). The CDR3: CASSLLGNTEAFF. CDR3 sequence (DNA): TGTGCCAGCAGTTTATTAGGGAACACTGAAGCTTTCTTT.

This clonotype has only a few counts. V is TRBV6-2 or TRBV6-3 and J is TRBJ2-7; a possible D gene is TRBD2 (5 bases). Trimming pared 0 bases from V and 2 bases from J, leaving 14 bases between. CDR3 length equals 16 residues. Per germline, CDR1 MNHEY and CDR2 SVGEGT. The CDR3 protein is CASSYSRDVNTYEQYF. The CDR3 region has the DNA TGTGCCAGCAGTTACTCGAGGGATGTTAACACCTACGAGCAGTACTTC.

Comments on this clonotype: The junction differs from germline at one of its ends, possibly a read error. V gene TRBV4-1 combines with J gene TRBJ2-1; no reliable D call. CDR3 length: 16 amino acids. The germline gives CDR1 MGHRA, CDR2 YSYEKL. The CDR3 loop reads CASSQSLGLPDNEQFF. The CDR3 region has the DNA TGTGCCAGCAGCCAATCCCTAGGCCTCCCAGACAATGAGCAGTTCTTC.

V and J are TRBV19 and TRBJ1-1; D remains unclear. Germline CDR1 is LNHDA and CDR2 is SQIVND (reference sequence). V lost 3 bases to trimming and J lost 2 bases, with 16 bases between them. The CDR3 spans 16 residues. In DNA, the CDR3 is TGTGCCAGTAGTATGCCGTCAGACGGAGACAACACTGAAGCTTTCTTT. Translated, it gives CASSMPSDGDNTEAFF.

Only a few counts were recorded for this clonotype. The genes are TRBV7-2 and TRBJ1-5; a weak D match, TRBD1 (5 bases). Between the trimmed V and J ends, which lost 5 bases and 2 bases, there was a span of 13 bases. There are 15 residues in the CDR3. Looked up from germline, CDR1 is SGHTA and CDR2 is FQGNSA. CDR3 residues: CASSQTARGNQPQHF. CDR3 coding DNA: TGTGCCAGCAGCCAGACAGCCCGGGGCAATCAGCCCCAGCATTTT. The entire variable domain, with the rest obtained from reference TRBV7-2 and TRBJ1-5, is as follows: GAGVSQSPSNKVTEKGKDVELRCDPISGHTALYWYRQSLGQGLEFLIYFQGNSAPDKSGLPSDRFSAERTGGSVSTLTIQRTQQEDSAVYLCASSQTARGNQPQHFGDGTRLSIL.

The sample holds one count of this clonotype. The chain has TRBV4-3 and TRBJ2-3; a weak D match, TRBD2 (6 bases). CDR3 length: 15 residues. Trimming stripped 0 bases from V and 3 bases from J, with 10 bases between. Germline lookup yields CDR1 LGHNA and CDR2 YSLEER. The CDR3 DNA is TGCGCCAGCAGCCAAGAGTGGCTAGCGACAGATACGCAGTATTTT. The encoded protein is CASSQEWLATDTQYF.

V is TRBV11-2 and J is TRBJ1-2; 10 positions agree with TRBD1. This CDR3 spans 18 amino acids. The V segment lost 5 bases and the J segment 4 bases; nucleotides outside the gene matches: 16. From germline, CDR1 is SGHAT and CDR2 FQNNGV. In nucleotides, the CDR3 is TGTGCCAGCAGCCCCGGACCCCGGGACAGGGGCCAATTCTATGGCTACACCTTC. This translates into CASSPGPRDRGQFYGYTF. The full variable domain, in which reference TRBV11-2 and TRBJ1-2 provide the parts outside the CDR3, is EAGVAQSPRYKIIEKRQSVAFWCNPISGHATLYWYQQILGQGPKLLIQFQNNGVVDDSQLPKDRFSAERLKGVDSTLKIQPAKLEDSAVYLCASSPGPRDRGQFYGYTFGSGTRLTVV.